This T cell receptor beta chain originates from a study of cytomegalovirus exposure and HLA in healthy donors. General study points: Under in vitro conditions, three CMV-associated chains were confirmed as specific for CMV antigens. TCR clusters originating in the first cohort tended to co-occur in the roughly 120 validation repertoires, according to a later analysis. Some TCR beta chains (164 of them) were listed as cytomegalovirus-associated.

The germline V gene encodes CDR1 SGHVS and CDR2 FNYEAQ. The V segment lost 5 bases and the J segment 2 bases; nucleotides outside the gene matches: 2. CDR3 length: 15 residues. This clone was seen a handful of times. Its antigen is unknown. TCRdb keeps only in-frame clones here, not all; method: immunoSEQ multiplex PCR. The data contain hundreds of thousands of clones, 75% to 90% of them singletons. From the roughly 120-subject validation cohort, which was separate from the roughly 690-subject first cohort, the donors were drawn. Material for sequencing was PBMCs. The sequence came from a young woman in good health and CMV-seropositive. V and J are TRBV7-6 and TRBJ2-1; 11 bases agree with TRBD2. The CDR3 DNA is TGTGCCAGCAGCATGACTAGCGGGACCTACAATGAGCAGTTCTTC. It is translated as CASSMTSGTYNEQFF.